This T cell receptor beta chain appears in the sequencing data of a study of CD8+ T cells in alopecia areata. Study-level results: Across lesional scalp, and particularly alopecia totalis/universalis, clonality surpassed that of normal scalp.

Sequencing templates came from extracted RNA that was reverse transcribed into cDNA. Assay used: immunoSEQ multiplex PCR; TCRdb lists only in-frame clones, some missing. The sample lists 93,000 or so clones, around 84% occurring once. Trimming took 0 bases from V and 0 from J, leaving 9 bases between them. The CDR3 sequence is 14 residues long. Germline assignment: CDR1 GTSNPN and CDR2 SVGIG (reference sequence). In the case of this clone: Its antigen is unidentified.

Treatment in this sample: oral pan-JAK inhibitor, 5-10 mg twice daily. Punch biopsies of lesional scalp, plus peripheral blood, were taken from alopecia areata patients. The receptor was isolated from a human donor with alopecia areata. The sample in question was CD8+ T cells sorted from blood, obtained at week 34, from a patient treated with tofacitinib. The chain carries TRBV30 and TRBJ2-7, with D tentatively TRBD2 (5 bases). The CDR3 spells CAWSVYGDSYEQYF. CDR3 nucleotide sequence: TGTGCCTGGAGTGTATACGGGGACTCCTACGAGCAGTACTTC.